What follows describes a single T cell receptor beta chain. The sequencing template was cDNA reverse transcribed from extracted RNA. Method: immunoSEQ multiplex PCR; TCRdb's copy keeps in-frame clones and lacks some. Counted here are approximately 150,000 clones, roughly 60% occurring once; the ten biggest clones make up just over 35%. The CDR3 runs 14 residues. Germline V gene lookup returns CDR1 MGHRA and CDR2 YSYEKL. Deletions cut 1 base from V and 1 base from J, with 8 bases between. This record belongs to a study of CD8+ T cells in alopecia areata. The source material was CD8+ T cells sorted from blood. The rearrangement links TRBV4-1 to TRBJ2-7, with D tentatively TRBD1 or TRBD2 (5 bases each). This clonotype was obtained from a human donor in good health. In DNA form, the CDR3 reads TGCGCCAGCAGCCAAGTAGGGGAGTCCTACGAGCAGTACTTC. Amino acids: CASSQVGESYEQYF.